The clone carrying this TCR beta chain has just one count. This entry is derived from a study of T cell responses to AZD1222 COVID-19 vaccine. The CDR3 loop spans 14 amino acids. V lost 1 base to trimming and J lost 5 bases, with 9 bases between them. Per the germline V gene, CDR1 is SGHTA and CDR2 is FQGNSA. Here immunoSEQ multiplex PCR was the method, and the copy in TCRdb shows in-frame clones only, minus some. The sample records some 110,000 clones, just over 85% being singletons. Sequencing was performed on peripheral blood, taken on day 0 of AZD1222 vaccination. The TCR sequence derives from an adult in good health. The V call is TRBV7-2, the J call TRBJ2-4, with D uncertain. The CDR3 here is CASSLGGSENIQYF. CDR3 DNA sequence: TGTGCCAGCAGCTTAGGGGGTTCAGAAAACATTCAGTACTTC.